The entry that follows covers one T cell receptor beta chain sequence. Its target is not known. The sample is drawn from a study of monozygotic twins with inflammatory bowel disease. Notes on the study in general: Comparison of concordant versus discordant twins revealed no difference in repertoire similarity, possibly due to limited power. The sharing of clonotypes with others was lower in IBD patients than in healthy twins, especially with disease activity.

Every TCR library used approximately 3,200 ng of total RNA. Both the TCRalpha cDNA and the TCRbeta cDNA were taken through two nested PCRs, lasting approximately 16 and 9 cycles. TCRdb re-analyzed the 5' RACE reads; it lists each CDR3 protein once, without DNA. The listing records some 160,000 distinct CDR3 sequences. The clonotype originates from a human donor with ulcerative colitis or Crohn's disease, or a healthy co-twin of an affected twin (not recorded which). Sequenced material: blood.

Here the CDR3 reads CASSSLTRNSGNTIYF. The rearrangement uses TRBV7-2 and TRBJ1-3. The germline CDR1 and CDR2 sequences are SGHTA and FQGNSA. The CDR3 consists of 16 residues. The whole variable domain, filled in from reference TRBV7-2 and TRBJ1-3, reads GAGVSQSPSNKVTEKGKDVELRCDPISGHTALYWYRQSLGQGLEFLIYFQGNSAPDKSGLPSDRFSAERTGGSVSTLTIQRTQQEDSAVYLCASSSLTRNSGNTIYFGEGSWLTVV.